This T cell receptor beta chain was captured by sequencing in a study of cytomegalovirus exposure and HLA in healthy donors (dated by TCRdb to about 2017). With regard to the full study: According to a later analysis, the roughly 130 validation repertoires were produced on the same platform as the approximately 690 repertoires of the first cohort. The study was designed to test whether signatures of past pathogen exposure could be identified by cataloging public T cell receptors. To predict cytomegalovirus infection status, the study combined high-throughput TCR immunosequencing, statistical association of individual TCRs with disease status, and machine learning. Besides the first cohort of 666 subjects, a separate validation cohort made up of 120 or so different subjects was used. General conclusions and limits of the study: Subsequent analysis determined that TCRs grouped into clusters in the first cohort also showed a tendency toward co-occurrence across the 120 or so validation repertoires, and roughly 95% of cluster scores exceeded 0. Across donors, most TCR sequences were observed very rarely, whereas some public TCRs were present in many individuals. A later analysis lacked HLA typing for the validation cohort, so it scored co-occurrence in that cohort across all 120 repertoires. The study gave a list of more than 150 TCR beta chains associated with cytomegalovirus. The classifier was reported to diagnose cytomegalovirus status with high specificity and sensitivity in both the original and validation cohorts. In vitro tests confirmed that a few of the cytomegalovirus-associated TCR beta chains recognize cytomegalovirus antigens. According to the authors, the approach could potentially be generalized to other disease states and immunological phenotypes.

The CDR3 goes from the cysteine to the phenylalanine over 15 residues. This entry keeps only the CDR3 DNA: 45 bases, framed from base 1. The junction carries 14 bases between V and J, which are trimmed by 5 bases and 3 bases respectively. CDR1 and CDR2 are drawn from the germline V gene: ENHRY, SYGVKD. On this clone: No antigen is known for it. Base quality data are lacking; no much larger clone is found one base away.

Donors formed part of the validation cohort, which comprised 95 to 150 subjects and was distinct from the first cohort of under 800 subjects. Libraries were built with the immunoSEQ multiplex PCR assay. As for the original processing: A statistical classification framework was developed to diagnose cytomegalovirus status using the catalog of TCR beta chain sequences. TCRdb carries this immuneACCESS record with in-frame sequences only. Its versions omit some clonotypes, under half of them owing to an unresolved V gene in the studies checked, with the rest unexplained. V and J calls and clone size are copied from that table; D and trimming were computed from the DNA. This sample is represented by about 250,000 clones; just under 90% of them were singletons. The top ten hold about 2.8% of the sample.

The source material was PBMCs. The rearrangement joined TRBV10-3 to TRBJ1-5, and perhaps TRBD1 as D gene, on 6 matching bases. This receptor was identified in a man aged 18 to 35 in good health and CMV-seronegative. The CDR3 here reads CAISPGTRINQPQHF. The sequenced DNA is TGTGCCATCAGTCCCGGGACAAGGATCAATCAGCCCCAGCATTTT.